These 11 T cell receptor beta chains originate from one sample sequenced in a study of T-cell memory formation after mild COVID-19 (dated by TCRdb to the early 2020s). Library preparation used 5' RACE. The listed sequencing device is Illumina NovaSeq 6000. TCRdb trimmed the raw reads at Q25, called clones with MiXCR and kept productive beta chains. Every entry covers one CDR3 protein and lists the most common genes and DNA from its rows. For this sample the table gives about 150,000 distinct CDR3 sequences, of which about a fifth were detected only once. The top ten clones comprise around 2.4% of the sample. The sequencing input was PBMCs or a T cell subset sorted from them (not recorded which). The receptors come from an adult woman who had mild COVID-19 (a few samples of this study predate the infection). The sample titles of this study are shuffled in the database, so cell type and time point are left out; the donor was told from shared clones.

This clonotype was recorded a few times. The chain links TRBV7-9 to TRBJ2-3, with D perhaps TRBD2 (5 bases). This CDR3 comprises 16 residues. Trimming took off 2 bases at V and 0 bases at J, with 12 bases between the two ends. Germline V gives CDR1 SEHNR, CDR2 FQNEAQ (reference sequence). For the CDR3, the DNA is TGTGCCAGCAGCTTATGGAGGCAGGCGAGCACAGATACGCAGTATTTT. Its protein is CASSLWRQASTDTQYF.

This clonotype was seen a few times. The chain employs TRBV5-1 and TRBJ2-7; D call uncertain. This CDR3 region has 15 residues. Between the trimmed V and J ends, which lost 0 bases and 4 bases, there was a span of 14 bases. Germline CDR1 SGHRS, CDR2 YFSETQ. The CDR3: CASSLVKDRAYEQYF. CDR3 DNA: TGCGCCAGCAGCTTGGTGAAGGACCGAGCTTACGAGCAGTACTTC.

This clonotype was seen more than once but under ten times. This chain links TRBV21-1 with TRBJ1-5; TRBD1 is taken as the D call from the table, unchecked against the DNA. TRBV21-1 is recorded as a pseudogene. This CDR3 spans 17 amino acids. The CDR3 sequence: CASRLGTGESGNQPQHF. The DNA for the CDR3 is TGTGCCAGCAGACTAGGGACAGGGGAATCGGGGAATCAGCCCCAGCATTTT.

This clonotype has a handful of counts. The V call is TRBV18, the J call TRBJ2-2; TRBD1 is a possible D gene (6 bases). The V gene lost 2 bases and the J gene lost 0 bases, with 19 bases spanning the gap. The CDR3 is 19 residues long. Germline V gene sequence: CDR1 KGHSH, CDR2 LQKENI. The DNA for the CDR3 is TGTGCCAGCTCACCAGGGCCACAGAGGGGGAGTTCGAACACCGGGGAGCTGTTTTTT. Its translation is CASSPGPQRGSSNTGELFF.

This clonotype turned up a few times. This chain joins TRBV28 and TRBJ2-4; TRBD1 or TRBD2 may be the D gene (7 bases each). CDR1 is MDHEN and CDR2 is SYDVKM in the germline V gene. Trimming stripped 4 bases from V and 8 bases from J, with 15 bases between. The CDR3 runs to 14 residues. CDR3 DNA: TGTGCCAGCAGTTCCCAGGGGGGGTCGGACATTCAGTACTTC. This gives the protein CASSSQGGSDIQYF.

This clonotype was detected a few times. This rearrangement joins TRBV5-1 to TRBJ2-1; 10 bases are shared with TRBD2. Germline V gene sequence: CDR1 SGHRS, CDR2 YFSETQ. This CDR3 has 16 residues. V trimming: 3 bases; J trimming: 1 base; junction bases outside the gene matches: 4. CDR3: CASSSLAGGSYNEQFF. DNA for the CDR3: TGCGCCAGCAGCTCATTAGCGGGAGGTTCCTACAATGAGCAGTTCTTC.

J is TRBJ2-2 and V is TRBV12-3 or TRBV12-4; a weak D match, TRBD2 (6 bases). The CDR3 spans 15 residues. Trimming took 1 base from V and 2 from J, leaving 8 bases between them. CDR3 protein: CASSLVGGNTGELFF. The CDR3 coding sequence is TGTGCCAGCAGTTTAGTGGGAGGAAACACCGGGGAGCTGTTTTTT.

V and J are TRBV12-3 or TRBV12-4 and TRBJ2-1, with 9 bases that match TRBD2. The CDR3 runs to 18 residues. The V and J ends lost 3 bases and 3 bases, in that order; junction bases with no gene match: 12. The CDR3 region has the DNA TGTGCCAGCAGTTTGGGGGGGGCAGCGGGAGGCGACTACAATGAGCAGTTCTTC. Amino acid sequence: CASSLGGAAGGDYNEQFF.

The chain links TRBV6-1 to TRBJ1-5; maybe TRBD1 (6 bases). This CDR3 has 15 residues. The V end lost 6 bases, the J end lost 1 base, and 13 bases lay between the germline ends. Looked up from germline, CDR1 is MNHNS and CDR2 is SASEGT. In DNA form, the CDR3 reads TGTGCCAGCAGGATCAGGGGACGCAGCAATCAGCCCCAGCATTTT. Its translation: CASRIRGRSNQPQHF.

This chain uses TRBV11-2 with TRBJ1-4; 8 positions match TRBD1. V dropped 5 bases and J dropped 7; count of bases not matched to a gene: 12. This CDR3 has 16 amino acids. In germline, CDR1 is SGHAT, CDR2 FQNNGV. The CDR3 region has the DNA TGTGCCAGCAGCCCCTTAGGGCAGGGGGCGGGTGAAAAACTGTTTTTT. Translated, it gives CASSPLGQGAGEKLFF.

This clonotype was recorded many times. The chain carries TRBV5-1 and TRBJ2-1, with 8 bases fitting TRBD1. CDR3 length: 15 residues. Germline values: CDR1 SGHRS, CDR2 YFSETQ. J gave up 1 base and V 4 bases, and 4 bases lay outside the gene matches. CDR3 region: CASSAGTGSYNEQFF. CDR3 bases: TGCGCCAGCAGCGCCGGGACAGGATCCTACAATGAGCAGTTCTTC.